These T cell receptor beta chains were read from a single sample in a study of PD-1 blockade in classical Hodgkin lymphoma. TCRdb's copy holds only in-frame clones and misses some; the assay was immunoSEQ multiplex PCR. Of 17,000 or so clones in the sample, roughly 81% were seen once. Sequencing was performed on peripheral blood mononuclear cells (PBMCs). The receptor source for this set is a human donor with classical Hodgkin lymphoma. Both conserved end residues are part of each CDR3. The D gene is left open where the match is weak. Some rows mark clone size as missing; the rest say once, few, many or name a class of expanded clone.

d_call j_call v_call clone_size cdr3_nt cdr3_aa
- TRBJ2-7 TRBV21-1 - TGTGCCAGCAGCAAACAAGTTACCGGGACCGGGGGCGAGCAGTACTTC CASSKQVTGTGGEQYF
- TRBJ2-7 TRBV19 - TGTGCCAGTAGTGAAGTGCAGGGCTACGAGCAGTACTTC CASSEVQGYEQYF
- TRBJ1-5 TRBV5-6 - TGTGCCAGCAGCTCCCCGGGAGGAGGTCAGCCCCAGCATTTT CASSSPGGGQPQHF
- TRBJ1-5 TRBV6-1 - TGTGCCAGCAGTGAACAGGAGGGGATTAGCAATCAGCCCCAGCATTTT CASSEQEGISNQPQHF
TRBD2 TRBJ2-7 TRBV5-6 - TGTGCCAGCAGCCCCGGACTAGCGGGCCTAGGCGAGCAGTACTTC CASSPGLAGLGEQYF
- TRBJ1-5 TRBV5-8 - TGTGCCAGCAGCCGAACGCTGTCCCGGGGCAATCAGCCCCAGCATTTT CASSRTLSRGNQPQHF
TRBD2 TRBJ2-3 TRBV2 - TGTGCCAGCAGTGGGGAGGGGAATACGCAGTATTTT CASSGEGNTQYF
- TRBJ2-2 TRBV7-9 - TGTGCCAGCAGCTTACTCCCCACCGGGGAGCTGTTTTTT CASSLLPTGELFF
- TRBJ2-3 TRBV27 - TGTGCCAGCACTTCAGCCCCCACCACCACGCAGTATTTT CASTSAPTTTQYF
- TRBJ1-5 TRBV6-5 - TGTGCCAGCAGTTACATAGGGGGGGCTGCTCAGCCCCAGCATTTT CASSYIGGAAQPQHF
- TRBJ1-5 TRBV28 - TGTGCCATCAAGGGGGAGGGGCGGCAGCCCCAGCATTTT CAIKGEGRQPQHF
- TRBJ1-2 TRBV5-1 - TGCGCCAGCAGCTTGGAAGACTATGGCTACACCTTC CASSLEDYGYTF
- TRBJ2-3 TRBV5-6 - TGTGCCAGCAGCTTGGTCCTGGGGACACCCCTTTCAGATACGCAGTATTTT CASSLVLGTPLSDTQYF
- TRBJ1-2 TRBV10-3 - TGTGCCATCAGTGAGTGGGGTCGGGGCTACACCTTC CAISEWGRGYTF
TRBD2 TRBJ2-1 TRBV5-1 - TGCGGCACGAGGACTAGCGGGATAAATGAGCAGTTCTTC CGTRTSGINEQFF
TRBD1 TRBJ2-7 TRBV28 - TGTGCCAGCAGTTCACCCGGGACAGGGTCGCGGCAGTACTTC CASSSPGTGSRQYF
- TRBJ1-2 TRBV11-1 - TGTGCCAGCAGCTTAGCGACCTATGGCTACACCTTC CASSLATYGYTF
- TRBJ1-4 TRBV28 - TGTGCCAGCAGTTTCCAGGATAATGAAAAACTGTTTTTT CASSFQDNEKLFF
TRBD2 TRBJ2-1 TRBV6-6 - TGTGCCAGCAGCCACCCGGCGGGAGCTTGGTTCAGTGAGCAGTTCTTC CASSHPAGAWFSEQFF
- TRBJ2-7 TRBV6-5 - TGTGCCAGCAGTTATTACGGAGACGAGCAGTACTTC CASSYYGDEQYF
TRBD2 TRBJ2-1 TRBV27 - TGTGCCAGCAAGCGGGAGGGCTCAAGCTCCTACAATGAGCAGTTCTTC CASKREGSSSYNEQFF
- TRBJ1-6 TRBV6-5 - TGTGCCAGCAGTTACGCGCGCTTATCAGGCTCACCCCTCCACTTT CASSYARLSGSPLHF
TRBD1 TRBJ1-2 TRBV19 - TGTGCCAGTAGTACCCCGACAGGGGGCATTGGGGACTATGGCTACACCTTC CASSTPTGGIGDYGYTF
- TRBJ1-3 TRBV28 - TGTGCCAGCACCCGTAGTAGAAACACCATATATTTT CASTRSRNTIYF
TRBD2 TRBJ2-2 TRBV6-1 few TGTGCCAGCCGCGAAGCGGGAGGGCCGAACACCGGGGAGCTGTTTTTT CASREAGGPNTGELFF
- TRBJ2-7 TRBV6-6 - TGTGCCAGCAGTGACAACAGGGAAGAGCAGTACTTC CASSDNREEQYF
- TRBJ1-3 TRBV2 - TGTGCCAGCAGTGAGGGTCCGTATTCCTCTGGAAACACCATATATTTT CASSEGPYSSGNTIYF
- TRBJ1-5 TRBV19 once TGTGCCAGTAGTTTGGTACAGAACTTCATTAGCAATCAGCCCCAGCATTTT CASSLVQNFISNQPQHF
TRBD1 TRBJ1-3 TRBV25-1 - TGTGCCACCCAGGGGGCCCGATCATCTGGAAACACCATATATTTT CATQGARSSGNTIYF
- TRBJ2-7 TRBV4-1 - TGCGGCAGAATCGAGGGAAGGGATTACGAGCAGTACTTC CGRIEGRDYEQYF
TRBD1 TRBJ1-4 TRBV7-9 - TGTGCCAGCAGCTCCCCTCGGGACAGGAGTGAAAAACTGTTTTTT CASSSPRDRSEKLFF
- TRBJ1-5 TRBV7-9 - TGTGCCAGCAGCTTAGATCCAGGCGGGGTAGGTAATCAGCCCCAGCATTTT CASSLDPGGVGNQPQHF
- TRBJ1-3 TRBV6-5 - TGTGCCAGCAGGACATTAGGAAACACCATATATTTT CASRTLGNTIYF